A selection of T cell receptor beta chains follows, all from one sample in a study of blood T cell repertoires in COVID-19. Repertoires were generated with immunoSEQ multiplex PCR, while TCRdb's copy carries only in-frame clones and drops some. The data hold roughly 68,000 clones, with 80% to 90% observed a single time. The sample comprised peripheral blood. The origin of the receptors is a human donor in a cohort sampled during active COVID-19. Both conserved end residues are part of each CDR3. A D gene is named only where the DNA matches it firmly. Only some rows state a clone size, as once, few, many or a class for expanded clones.

V: TRBV27; D: -; size: -; J: TRBJ1-3; CDR3: CAARADTIYF; DNA: TGTGCCGCCCGCGCGGACACCATATATTTT
V: TRBV6-6; D: TRBD2; size: once; J: TRBJ2-1; CDR3: CASSAGTSSYNEQFF; DNA: TGTGCCAGCAGTGCCGGGACTAGCTCCTACAATGAGCAGTTCTTC
V: TRBV27; D: TRBD1; size: -; J: TRBJ2-7; CDR3: CASSNRDRYYEQYF; DNA: TGTGCCAGCAGTAACCGGGACAGATACTACGAGCAGTACTTC
V: TRBV6-4; D: TRBD1; size: -; J: TRBJ1-6; CDR3: CASSQTGGDSPLHF; DNA: TGTGCCAGCAGCCAGACAGGGGGAGATTCACCCCTCCACTTT
V: TRBV19; D: TRBD2; size: once; J: TRBJ2-3; CDR3: CASRPLSGEATDTQYF; DNA: TGTGCCAGTAGGCCCCTTAGCGGGGAGGCCACAGATACGCAGTATTTT
V: TRBV5-1; D: -; size: -; J: TRBJ2-2; CDR3: CASSTGQNTGELFF; DNA: TGCGCCAGCAGCACCGGACAGAACACCGGGGAGCTGTTTTTT
V: TRBV2; D: TRBD2; size: once; J: TRBJ2-3; CDR3: CASSQAGGSTDTQYF; DNA: TGTGCCAGCAGCCAGGCGGGAGGTAGCACAGATACGCAGTATTTT
V: TRBV7-9; D: TRBD2; size: -; J: TRBJ2-1; CDR3: CASSQTSGRYNEQFF; DNA: TGTGCCAGCAGCCAAACTAGCGGGAGATACAATGAGCAGTTCTTC
V: TRBV19; D: -; size: once; J: TRBJ2-2; CDR3: CASSARPNTGELFF; DNA: TGTGCCAGTAGTGCTAGGCCGAACACCGGGGAGCTGTTTTTT
V: TRBV4-1; D: TRBD2; size: -; J: TRBJ2-1; CDR3: CASSQDNGLAGGFDEQFF; DNA: TGCGCCAGCAGCCAAGATAACGGACTAGCGGGAGGGTTCGATGAGCAGTTCTTC
V: TRBV27; D: -; size: -; J: TRBJ2-5; CDR3: CATTRSRGETQYF; DNA: TGTGCCACCACAAGGTCCCGGGGGGAGACCCAGTACTTC
V: TRBV7-2; D: -; size: -; J: TRBJ2-5; CDR3: CASTVGGGGPQTQYF; DNA: TGTGCCAGCACAGTAGGAGGGGGGGGCCCCCAGACCCAGTACTTC
V: TRBV11-1; D: -; size: -; J: TRBJ2-5; CDR3: CASSLDIRAETQYF; DNA: TGTGCCAGCAGCTTAGATATTAGAGCCGAGACCCAGTACTTC
V: TRBV28; D: TRBD1; size: -; J: TRBJ2-1; CDR3: CASSYSGTGPGAYNEQFF; DNA: TGTGCCAGCAGTTATTCCGGGACAGGGCCTGGGGCCTACAATGAGCAGTTCTTC
V: TRBV9; D: -; size: -; J: TRBJ1-1; CDR3: CASSMHTNTEAFF; DNA: TGTGCCAGCAGCATGCACACGAACACTGAAGCTTTCTTT
V: TRBV7-2; D: -; size: once; J: TRBJ2-7; CDR3: CASSPKRGALTEQYF; DNA: TGTGCCAGCAGCCCTAAACGGGGGGCCCTCACCGAGCAGTACTTC
V: TRBV28; D: TRBD2; size: -; J: TRBJ2-2; CDR3: CASSIGTSGTGELFF; DNA: TGTGCCAGCAGTATCGGGACTAGCGGCACCGGGGAGCTGTTTTTT
V: TRBV6-2/TRBV6-3; D: TRBD1; size: -; J: TRBJ2-7; CDR3: CASSFPRDSVSYEQYF; DNA: TGTGCCAGCAGTTTCCCTCGGGACAGCGTCTCCTACGAGCAGTACTTC
V: TRBV7-2; D: -; size: -; J: TRBJ1-2; CDR3: CASSPKAQGIGYTF; DNA: TGTGCCAGCAGCCCCAAGGCACAGGGAATAGGCTACACCTTC
V: TRBV7-8; D: TRBD2; size: -; J: TRBJ2-5; CDR3: CASSLGWRGGETQYF; DNA: TGTGCCAGCAGCTTAGGGTGGCGGGGGGGAGAGACCCAGTACTTC
V: TRBV4-2; D: -; size: -; J: TRBJ2-7; CDR3: CASSQDIPSAYEQYF; DNA: TGTGCCAGCAGCCAAGATATCCCTAGCGCCTACGAGCAGTACTTC
V: TRBV6-6; D: TRBD1; size: -; J: TRBJ1-1; CDR3: CASSGGTGKGTEAFF; DNA: TGTGCCAGCAGTGGCGGGACAGGGAAAGGCACTGAAGCTTTCTTT